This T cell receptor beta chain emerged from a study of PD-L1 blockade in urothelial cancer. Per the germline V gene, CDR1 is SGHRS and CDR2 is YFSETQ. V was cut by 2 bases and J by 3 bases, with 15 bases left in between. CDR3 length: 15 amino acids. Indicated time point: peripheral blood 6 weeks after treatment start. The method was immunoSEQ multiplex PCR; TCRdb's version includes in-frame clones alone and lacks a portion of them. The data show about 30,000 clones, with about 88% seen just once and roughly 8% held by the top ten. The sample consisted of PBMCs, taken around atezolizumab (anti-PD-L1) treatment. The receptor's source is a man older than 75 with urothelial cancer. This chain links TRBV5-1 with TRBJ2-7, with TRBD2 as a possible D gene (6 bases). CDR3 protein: CASSFNGGEVYEQYF. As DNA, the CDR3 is TGCGCCAGCAGCTTTAATGGCGGGGAAGTCTACGAGCAGTACTTC.